This is a list of T cell receptor beta chains from one sample in a study of T cell changes during pregnancy in multiple sclerosis. The protocol was immunoSEQ multiplex PCR, while the TCRdb copy is restricted to in-frame clones and leaves out a portion. This repertoire shows around 39,000 clones, roughly 92% found once; its top ten account for over 0.95%. The sequenced sample consisted of PBMCs (not recorded whether the cells were cultured). The receptors shown here come from a female donor with multiple sclerosis, enrolled in a pregnancy study. Each CDR3 is given with its conserved first and last residue. A D gene is named only where the DNA matches it firmly. Expanded clones are given a class, and other clones once, few, many or no size at all.

>14|TRBV28|few|TRBJ2-7|TRBD1
TGTGCCAGCAGTACCGGGACAGGGGCCTACGAGCAGTACTTC
CASSTGTGAYEQYF
>14|TRBV5-4|-|TRBJ2-5|TRBD2
TGTGCCAGCAGCCCTACTAGCGGCCAAGAGACCCAGTACTTC
CASSPTSGQETQYF
>14|TRBV29-1|-|TRBJ1-5|-
TGCAGCGTCGCCCGGGACGGAGGCAATCAGCCCCAGCATTTT
CSVARDGGNQPQHF
>14|TRBV4-1|-|TRBJ2-3|-
TGCGCCAGCAGCCATCCCCTAATCACAGATACGCAGTATTTT
CASSHPLITDTQYF
>16|TRBV5-4|-|TRBJ2-2|TRBD2
TGTGCCAGCAGCGACCGGACTAGACGGAACACCGGGGAGCTGTTTTTT
CASSDRTRRNTGELFF
>15|TRBV5-6|-|TRBJ1-2|-
TGTGCCAGCAGCCGAAGGGGGGGGCTACCTTCTGGCTACACCTTC
CASSRRGGLPSGYTF
>13|TRBV7-2|-|TRBJ1-1|-
TGTGCCAGCAGTTTTAAGATAGGCACTGGAGCTTTCTTT
CASSFKIGTGAFF
>15|TRBV5-6|-|TRBJ1-5|-
TGTGCCAGCAGCTTGGGTGGGGGAGGCGGTCAGCCCCAGCATTTT
CASSLGGGGGQPQHF
>15|TRBV27|-|TRBJ2-7|TRBD2
TGTGCCAGCAGTTTTACGACTAGCGGGAGCTACGAGCAGTACTTC
CASSFTTSGSYEQYF
>13|TRBV6-1|-|TRBJ2-7|TRBD2
TGTGCCAGCAGTAGCGGGAAGGAGTACGAGCAGTACTTC
CASSSGKEYEQYF
>13|TRBV5-1|-|TRBJ1-1|-
TGCGCCAGCAGCTTGCCCATGAACACTGAAGCTTTCTTT
CASSLPMNTEAFF
>13|TRBV28|-|TRBJ1-1|-
TGTGCCAGCCTAGGGGGGAAGAACACTGAAGCTTTCTTT
CASLGGKNTEAFF
>13|TRBV5-4|-|TRBJ2-5|-
TGTGCCAGCAGCATCAGGGGAGGAGAGACCCAGTACTTC
CASSIRGGETQYF
>14|TRBV2|-|TRBJ2-7|-
TGTGCCAGCAGTCCGGTACCGGCAGGACTAGAGCAGTACTTC
CASSPVPAGLEQYF
>14|TRBV13|few|TRBJ2-2|-
TGTGCCAGCAGCTTCGGCCCTGGGTCCGGGGAGCTGTTTTTT
CASSFGPGSGELFF
>17|TRBV4-1|-|TRBJ1-6|TRBD1
TGCGCCAGCAGCCAAGACGGACAGGGTCATTGGAGCTCACCCCTCCACTTT
CASSQDGQGHWSSPLHF
>15|TRBV19|once|TRBJ1-1|-
TGTGCCAGTAACCCCGGACAAATCATGAACACTGAAGCTTTCTTT
CASNPGQIMNTEAFF
>16|TRBV5-4|-|TRBJ2-5|-
TGTGCCAGCAGCTTGGAACGGGATTCCACACAAGAGACCCAGTACTTC
CASSLERDSTQETQYF
>15|TRBV7-9|-|TRBJ1-1|-
TGTGCCAGCAGTTCCGCGGGACGGCCGAACACTGAAGCTTTCTTT
CASSSAGRPNTEAFF
>14|TRBV25-1|-|TRBJ1-3|-
TGTGCCAGCAGTATGGGAGGCATTGGAAACACCATATATTTT
CASSMGGIGNTIYF
>19|TRBV6-1|-|TRBJ2-1|TRBD2
TGTGCCAGCAGTGAATACGGGAGGGCCGGTCGAGGGAGCTACAATGAGCAGTTCTTC
CASSEYGRAGRGSYNEQFF
>14|TRBV5-6|-|TRBJ2-7|TRBD1
TGTGCCAGCAGCTCGACAGGGGGCACCTACGAGCAGTACTTC
CASSSTGGTYEQYF
>14|TRBV28|-|TRBJ1-1|-
TGTGCCAGCAGTTTTCTCCGCCTTTCAAGATCGGCTTTCTTT
CASSFLRLSRSAFF
>16|TRBV13|once|TRBJ2-7|TRBD1
TGTGCCAGCAGCGTAGAGACGGGACAGGGGTCGGTCGAGCAGTACTTC
CASSVETGQGSVEQYF
>16|TRBV11-2|-|TRBJ2-7|-
TGTGCCAGCAGCTTAGAGGGGCACTACCTCCCCTCCGAGCAGTACTTC
CASSLEGHYLPSEQYF
>14|TRBV7-9|-|TRBJ1-2|TRBD1
TGTGCCAGCAGCCCAGGGGGAACGGGTTATGGCTACACCTTC
CASSPGGTGYGYTF
>18|TRBV21-1|-|TRBJ1-1|-
TGTGCCAGCAGCAAAGAGGGGGGGGTAGTAGGGACCAACACTGAAGCTTTCTTT
CASSKEGGVVGTNTEAFF
>13|TRBV10-1|-|TRBJ2-3|-
TGCGCCAGCAGTGAGGTACCCACAGATACGCAGTATTTT
CASSEVPTDTQYF
>14|TRBV13|-|TRBJ2-1|-
TGTGCCAGCAGCTTGGGAGGGGGCGTCAATGAGCAGTTCTTC
CASSLGGGVNEQFF
>17|TRBV10-2|-|TRBJ2-5|TRBD2
TGCGCCAGCAGTTCCAACCCCACTAGCGGGAGCAGGGAGACCCAGTACTTC
CASSSNPTSGSRETQYF
>15|TRBV11-2|-|TRBJ2-7|TRBD2
TGTGCCAGCAGCCACCTGGGAGGGGCAGCGCCGGAGCAGTACTTC
CASSHLGGAAPEQYF
>14|TRBV6-5|-|TRBJ1-4|TRBD1
TGTGCCAGCAGTCCCGGGACAGGTCCTGGGAAACTGTTTTTT
CASSPGTGPGKLFF
>14|TRBV10-2|-|TRBJ2-5|TRBD2
TGCGCCAGCAGTCGACTAGCGGGAGGCGGGACCCAGTACTTC
CASSRLAGGGTQYF
>14|TRBV29-1|-|TRBJ2-7|TRBD2
TGCAGCGTTGGATTTCTAGCGGGCTTCTACGAGCAGTACTTC
CSVGFLAGFYEQYF
>16|TRBV5-4|-|TRBJ2-7|-
TGTGCCAGCAGCTTGAACGGGGGCGCCAAATTTCGCGAGCAGTACTTC
CASSLNGGAKFREQYF
>14|TRBV4-2|-|TRBJ2-3|TRBD2
TGTGCCAGCAGCCATGGACTAGCGGGAGATACGCAGTATTTT
CASSHGLAGDTQYF
>13|TRBV29-1|-|TRBJ1-1|TRBD1
TGCAGCGTTGTAGGGGGCGCGGACACTGAAGCTTTCTTT
CSVVGGADTEAFF
>14|TRBV9|-|TRBJ1-5|TRBD1
TGTGCCAGCAGCGTAGCAGGGGGCGCTCAGCCCCAGCATTTT
CASSVAGGAQPQHF
>15|TRBV5-6|-|TRBJ2-7|-
TGTGCCAGCAGCTTGTCTGGAACAGATGCTAGGGAGCAGTACTTC
CASSLSGTDAREQYF
>15|TRBV7-8|-|TRBJ1-3|-
TGTGCCAGCAGTGTCGCCGGCACTCACGGAAACACCATATATTTT
CASSVAGTHGNTIYF
>17|TRBV1|-|TRBJ2-1|-
TGCACCAGCAGCCAAGCGGCATTCGGGACCCTCGACAATGAGCAGTTCTTC
CTSSQAAFGTLDNEQFF
>16|TRBV27|-|TRBJ2-1|TRBD2
TGTGCCAGCAGTCTAACTAGCGGTAGCTCCTACAATGAGCAGTTCTTC
CASSLTSGSSYNEQFF